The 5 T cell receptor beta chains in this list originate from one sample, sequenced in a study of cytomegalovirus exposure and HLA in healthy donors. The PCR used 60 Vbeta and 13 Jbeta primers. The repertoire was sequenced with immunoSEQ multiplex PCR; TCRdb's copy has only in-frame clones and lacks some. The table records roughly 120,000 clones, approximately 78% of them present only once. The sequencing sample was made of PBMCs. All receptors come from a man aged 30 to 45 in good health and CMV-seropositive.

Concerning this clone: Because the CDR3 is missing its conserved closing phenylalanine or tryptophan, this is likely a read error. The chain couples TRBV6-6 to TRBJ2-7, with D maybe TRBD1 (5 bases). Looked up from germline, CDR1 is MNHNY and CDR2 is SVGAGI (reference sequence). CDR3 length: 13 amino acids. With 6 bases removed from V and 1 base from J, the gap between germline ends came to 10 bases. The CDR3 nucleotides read TGTGCCAGCAGCAAAGACAGTTCCTACGAGCAGTACATC. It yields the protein CASSKDSSYEQYI.

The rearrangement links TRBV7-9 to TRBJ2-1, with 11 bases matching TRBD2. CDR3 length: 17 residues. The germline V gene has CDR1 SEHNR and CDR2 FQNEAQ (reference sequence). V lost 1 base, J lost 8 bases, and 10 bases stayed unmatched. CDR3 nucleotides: TGTGCCAGCAGCTTAGGGTACCTAGCGGGAGGAGTGGATGAGCAGTTCTTC. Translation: CASSLGYLAGGVDEQFF.

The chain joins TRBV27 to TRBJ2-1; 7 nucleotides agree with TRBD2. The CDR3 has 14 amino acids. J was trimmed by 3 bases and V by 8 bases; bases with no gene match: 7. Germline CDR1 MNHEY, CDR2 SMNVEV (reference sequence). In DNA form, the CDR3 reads TGTGCCAGCGCTTTGGGAGGGGTCTACAATGAGCAGTTCTTC. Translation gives CASALGGVYNEQFF.

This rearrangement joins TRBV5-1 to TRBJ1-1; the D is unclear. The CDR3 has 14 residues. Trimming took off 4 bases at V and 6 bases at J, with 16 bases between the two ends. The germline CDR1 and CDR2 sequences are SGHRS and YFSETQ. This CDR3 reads CASSPHRMGAEAFF. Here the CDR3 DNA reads TGCGCCAGCAGCCCGCATCGCATGGGCGCTGAAGCTTTCTTT.

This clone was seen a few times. Here the CDR3 reads CASRQTGYYEQYF. The DNA of the CDR3 is TGTGCCAGCAGACAGACAGGATACTACGAGCAGTACTTC. This chain connects TRBV5-4 to TRBJ2-7; TRBD1 is a possible D gene (6 bases). Germline V gene lookup returns CDR1 SGHNT and CDR2 YYREEE (reference sequence). Trimming shortened V by 5 bases and J by 3 bases, and 12 bases separated the two germline ends. CDR3 length: 13 residues.